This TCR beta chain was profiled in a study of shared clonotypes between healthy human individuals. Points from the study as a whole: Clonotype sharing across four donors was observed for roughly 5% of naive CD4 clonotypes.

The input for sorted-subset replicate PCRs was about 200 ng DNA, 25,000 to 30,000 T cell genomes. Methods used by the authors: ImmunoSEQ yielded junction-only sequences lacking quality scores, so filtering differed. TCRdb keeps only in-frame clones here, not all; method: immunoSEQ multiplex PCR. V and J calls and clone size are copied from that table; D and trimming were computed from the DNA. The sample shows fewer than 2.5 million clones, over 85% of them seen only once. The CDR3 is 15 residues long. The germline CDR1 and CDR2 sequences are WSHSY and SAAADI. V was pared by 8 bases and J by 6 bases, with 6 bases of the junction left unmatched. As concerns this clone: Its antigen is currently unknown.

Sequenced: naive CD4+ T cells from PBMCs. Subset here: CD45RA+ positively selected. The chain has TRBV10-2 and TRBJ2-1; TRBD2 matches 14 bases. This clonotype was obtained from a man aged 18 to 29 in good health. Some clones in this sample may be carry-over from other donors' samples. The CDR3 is CASARGTSGSNEQFF. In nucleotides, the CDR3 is TGCGCCAGCGCCAGAGGGACTAGCGGGAGCAATGAGCAGTTCTTC.